This TCR beta chain was recovered during a study of cytomegalovirus exposure and HLA in healthy donors (dated by TCRdb to the late 2010s). Regarding the complete study: An earlier analysis of more than 550 of the donors reported 250 to 300 Gb of sequence data and 90 million to 120 million unique TCR beta sequences obtained from about 179 million T cells. The study combined high-throughput TCR immunosequencing, statistical association of individual TCRs with disease status, and machine learning to predict cytomegalovirus infection status. Donor age, sex, ethnicity and CMV serostatus were compiled alongside the repertoire data. Typing coverage varied by locus: 629-630 donors for A, B, C, DRB1 and DQB1; roughly 500 for DQA1; approximately 570 for DPA1; around 490 for DPB1. All discovery cohort repertoires had been generated on a single sequencing platform. A later analysis re-examined previously published TCR beta repertoires from over 500 donors and added high-resolution HLA genotyping to investigate patterns of TCR occurrence. The study aimed to test whether signatures of past pathogen exposure could be identified by cataloging public T cell receptors. An early release that covered 500 to 800 HLA-typed donors contained about 290 gigabases of sequencing data and around 85 million unique TCR sequences. On average, 235,054 unique TCR beta nucleotide sequences were sequenced per donor among roughly 430 genotyped donors of the cohort, with approximately 18% of those sequences being non-productive. Along with the roughly 670-subject first cohort, a separate validation cohort of around 110 different subjects was used. About 5 DR-DQ haplotypes were handled as single units for association and clustering, since linkage in the cohort was strong. The study profiled the T cell repertoires of around 700 subjects by immunosequencing and related them to cytomegalovirus serostatus. A later genetic analysis took genome-wide SNP genotypes for about 55% of the 666 donors and used that subset as a discovery cohort. In an earlier analysis of more than 550 of the donors, high-throughput TCR beta sequencing was used to judge whether each TCR beta V gene segment behaved as functional or pseudogenic. The genetic ancestry cluster associated with self-reported Caucasian donors included 80% to 90% of the 300 to 400 genotyped donors. HLA typing covered class I and class II loci at four-digit resolution. Rather than using new phenotypic data, the later analysis identified candidate immune exposures from TCR beta sequences and from how often those sequences occurred across donors.

In total, around 600 healthy bone marrow donors made up the cohort. Cohort members were all nominally healthy when sampled, although unrecorded immune exposures were likely present. The donor tested CMV seropositive and was one of the 289 seropositive cohort members. A peripheral blood sample was collected from each donor, and TCR beta sequencing was performed on peripheral blood mononuclear cells. Genomic DNA was extracted from the blood cell samples with the Qiagen DNeasy Blood Extraction Kit. The CDR3 goes from the cysteine to the phenylalanine over 16 residues. Of all the DNA, just the CDR3 is kept, 48 bases in frame from base 1. V is shortened by 4 bases, J by 0 bases, and the region joining them spans 13 bases. Via the germline V gene, CDR1 is KGHSY and CDR2 FQNENV. The paper's findings and limits, for the study overall: For the cohort, immune exposure information was limited to CMV serostatus. The study listed 150 to 200 TCR beta chains as associated with cytomegalovirus. Because counts were too low, about 18 rarely observed V segments, including chromosome 9 orphons, were excluded from the earlier analysis of 587 of the donors. Correlated functional status among segregating V segments might be attributable to linkage disequilibrium, but an unknown experimental factor could not be ruled out. Assigning TCR associations to individual alleles was difficult when HLA alleles, especially DR and DQ, strongly co-occurred. An earlier analysis of approximately 530 of the donors showed that most TCR beta V segments appeared in productive rearrangements either about 87% or about 30% of the time, which broadly matched IMGT annotations. The presence/absence analyses assumed that sequencing depth was roughly uniform across donors, and that assumption may not be true. A further reported finding was that TCR beta sequences accurately predicted the HLA-A and HLA-B alleles for most subjects in the first cohort. Most CMV-associated TCR beta chains appeared to be HLA-restricted in a later analysis, and the HLA associations seemed to be driven largely by CMV exposure. Three of the identified cytomegalovirus-associated TCR beta chains were confirmed in vitro to be specific for cytomegalovirus antigens. Because the 87-base-pair reads could not distinguish some IMGT-functional V segments, including TRBV6-2 and TRBV6-3, those segments were excluded. In a later analysis, the rate of TCR association differed among HLA loci, with DRB1 alleles having the most associated TCRs and HLA-C alleles having the fewest. According to the authors, the approach could potentially be generalized to other disease states and immunological phenotypes. A later analysis reported that several top co-occurrence clusters appeared linked to parvovirus B19, influenza, CMV and Epstein-Barr virus. In a later analysis, HLA-associated TCR beta chains were found to be more clonally expanded and to have lower generation probabilities than equally common non-associated chains. A later analysis associated 16,951 TCR beta sequences with specific HLA alleles at a false discovery rate of 0.05. Only TCR beta chains were sequenced in this cohort, and the absence of alpha or paired-chain data limited detectable features. A cluster of highly shared sequence variants was judged likely to represent a technical artifact of the sequencing pipeline. Cytomegalovirus status was reported to be diagnosed by the classifier with high specificity and sensitivity in both the original and validation cohorts. Compared with the roughly 600-donor mean, donors in an Asian-associated ancestry cluster had fewer N-insertions in productive TCRs, according to a later genetic analysis. Because HLA typing was missing for some donors at each locus, association tests included only the typed subset. While some public TCRs were present in many individuals, most TCR sequences turned up only very rarely across donors. In a later genetic analysis, a missense DCLRE1C variant was associated with V-gene and J-gene trimming of TCR beta chains, and the association was replicated in an independent cohort.

The library was obtained by the immunoSEQ multiplex PCR assay. A mixture of 60 forward primers for TCR Vbeta segments and 13 reverse primers for TCR Jbeta segments was used in the multiplex PCR. Amplification of the CDR3 region of rearranged TCR beta genes was performed with a multiplex PCR assay on genomic DNA. Amplified TCR beta libraries were sequenced as 87-base-pair reads on the Illumina HiSeq System. The authors' analysis ran thus. Across the 600 to 700 repertoires, a later analysis counted 75 million to 90 million unique TCR beta chains, approximately 10 million of which were shared by at least two donors. To remove PCR and sequencing errors, raw reads were error-corrected and collapsed into unique sequences using a nearest-neighbor algorithm that merged closely related sequences. V, D and J gene segments were assigned by aligning CDR3 sequences to IMGT reference sequences. For a sequence to be retained, a match of at least six nucleotides to both a V gene segment and a J gene segment was required. A rearrangement was called productive if the CDR3 had no stop codons and remained in frame with V and J, and every other rearrangement was called non-productive. Following IMGT convention, CDR3 was defined as the stretch from the second conserved V-encoded cysteine up to the conserved J-encoded phenylalanine. Sequences without an unambiguous match to a single V gene segment were excluded from the earlier analysis of over 500 of the donors. In an earlier analysis of approximately 560 of the donors, a V segment was called functional when productive rearrangements were above 56.7%, and segregating when the standard deviation between donors exceeded 5%. A statistical classification framework was built for diagnosing cytomegalovirus status from the catalog of TCR beta chain sequences. V and J gene assignment, in a later analysis, came from comparing TCR nucleotide sequences with IMGT/GENE-DB human TR gene sequences. In a later analysis, CDR3 sequences and most-parsimonious VDJ recombination scenarios were assigned using the TCRdist pipeline. In a later analysis, every TCR beta chain was defined by the combination of its CDR3 amino acid sequence and its V-gene family, and reads without a unique V-gene family were dropped. In a later analysis, fewer than 600 highly shared, low-generation-probability nucleotide sequences were removed to address suspected cross-contamination and a sequencing artifact. For each public chain, a later analysis derived a clonal expansion index from normalized ranks of inferred template counts within each repertoire. In a later analysis, generation probabilities were computed with a VDJ recombination model fitted to out-of-frame rearrangements, and the resulting probabilities were checked against IGoR. A later analysis scored TCR-TCR, TCR-HLA and TCR-CMV co-occurrence with hypergeometric tests, applying a repertoire-size bias correction to TCR pairs. In a later analysis, false discovery rates were estimated by permuting HLA or CMV assignments 20 times. In a later analysis, co-occurring TCRs were grouped with DBSCAN, and TCRdist sequence similarity was added when clustering was performed within HLA-allele-positive subsets. Repertoires with fewer than 30,000 or more than 120,000 public chains were left out of co-occurrence clustering, as were a few repertoires with anomalous nucleotide sharing. Drawn from immuneACCESS, this table holds only the in-frame rearrangements with V and J called that TCRdb kept. Clones are partly lost; checked studies trace under half to an unresolved V gene and leave the rest unexplained. V, J and clone size are those of that table, while D and trimming were read from the DNA. Across this sample there are more than 100,000 clones, with about three quarters seen only once. About 1.8% of the sample is in the top ten clones.

This clone was seen a handful of times. It lacks a known antigen. Base qualities are not at hand, and no much larger clone is one base apart. This sequence originates from a female donor in good health and CMV-seropositive. The V and J segments used are TRBV16 and TRBJ1-3; TRBD1 is possibly the D segment (5 matching bases). Sequencing was performed on PBMCs. CDR3 sequence: CASSLAGRSSGNTIYF. The base sequence is TGTGCCAGCAGCCTTGCAGGGCGATCCTCTGGAAACACCATATATTTT.